This TCR beta chain emerged from a study of Ad26.COV2.S vaccination and SARS-CoV-2 variants. Across the study: The authors gave Ad26.COV2.S intramuscularly, either once or twice 56 days apart. Findings and caveats of the study: CD8+ and CD4+ T cells specific for spike reportedly responded with substantial breadth after vaccination. Vaccine recipients showed a spike-specific TCR breadth that was higher than in placebo recipients.

With respect to this clone: As yet, its antigen is unknown.

Looked up from germline, CDR1 is SGHAT and CDR2 is FQNNGV. V shed 5 bases and J shed 8 bases, with 16 bases lying between them. This CDR3 is 14 amino acids long. Clones were read by immunoSEQ multiplex PCR, and TCRdb kept only the in-frame ones, dropping some. The sample lists about 400,000 clones, approximately 83% occurring once. This sample's treatment: around 19 received Ad26.COV2.S at low or high dose, single or two shots; about 5 received placebo; per-sample allocation not given. Sampling took place 63 days after the first vaccine or placebo injection. Built on an Ad26 vector, the vaccine expressed Wuhan-strain SARS-CoV-2 spike.

This specimen was peripheral blood, taken in a trial of Ad26.COV2.S vaccine versus placebo. The chain uses TRBV11-2 and TRBJ2-1; maybe TRBD1 (5 bases). The TCR comes from a person aged 18-60 years who received the Ad26.COV2.S COVID-19 vaccine or a placebo. In DNA form, the CDR3 reads TGTGCCAGCAGCGCTAGGGCAGGGAACGATGAGCAGTTCTTC. It translates to CASSARAGNDEQFF.